The next 10 T cell receptor beta chains were all read from a single sample in a study of T cells in Graves' hyperthyroidism and ophthalmopathy. The TCR beta CDR3 regions underwent amplification using RNA transcripts as the source. In the first-round RT-PCR of the TCR CDR3, the HTBI primer set was used. TCRdb re-derived calls from the multiplex PCR reads in MiXCR, one entry per CDR3 protein. In the table there are 700,000 or so distinct CDR3 sequences, roughly 15% of which are singletons. The sample consisted of blood. The receptor source for this set is a young man with Graves' hyperthyroidism.

A single count supports this clonotype. The CDR3 here is CALNEGAVYGDTQYF. Here the CDR3 DNA reads TGTGCCCTAAACGAGGGGGCAGTGTATGGGGATACGCAGTATTTT. This chain uses TRBV19 with TRBJ2-3; 7 nucleotides align to TRBD1. V lost 11 bases to trimming and J lost 6 bases; unmatched junction nucleotides: 17. The CDR3 has 15 amino acids. Germline V gene lookup returns CDR1 LNHDA and CDR2 SQIVND (reference sequence).

The rearrangement links TRBV29-1 to TRBJ2-1; 9 bases line up with TRBD2. The V gene end was trimmed by 6 bases and the J gene end by 7 bases; junction bases not matched to a gene: 13. CDR1 and CDR2 (germline): SQVTM, ANQGSEA. The CDR3 runs 15 residues. The CDR3 spells CSVREGLALGNEQFF. DNA for the CDR3: TGCAGCGTCCGTGAGGGACTAGCTTTGGGGAATGAGCAGTTCTTC.

There are many counts of this clonotype. The gene calls are TRBV2 and TRBJ2-3; D is uncertain. Germline values: CDR1 SNHLY, CDR2 FYNNEI. CDR3 length: 14 amino acids. The V end lost 6 bases, the J end lost 2 bases, and 12 bases lay between the germline ends. This CDR3 is CASSASPHTDTQYF. In DNA form, the CDR3 reads TGTGCCAGCAGCGCCTCCCCCCACACAGATACGCAGTATTTT.

The chain has TRBV6-2 or TRBV6-3 and TRBJ1-2; weak D call: TRBD1 (5 bases). The germline gives CDR1 MNHEY, CDR2 SVGEGT. Trimming took 7 bases from V and 0 from J, leaving 15 bases between them. CDR3 length: 15 residues. The CDR3 DNA follows: TGTGCCAGCAATGGGGGGAAAGATTCTAACTATGGCTACACCTTC. Translation gives CASNGGKDSNYGYTF.

The V gene is TRBV18, the J gene TRBJ2-7; D gene ambiguous. The V gene lost 3 bases and the J gene lost 4 bases, with 19 bases spanning the gap. The CDR3 length is 16 residues. Germline assignment: CDR1 KGHSH and CDR2 LQKENI. The CDR3 sequence is CASSPRSPSLAYEQYF. The DNA for the CDR3 is TGTGCCAGCTCACCGAGGTCACCCTCTTTGGCTTACGAGCAGTACTTC. Based on the CDR3 plus reference TRBV18 and TRBJ2-7, the full variable domain is NAGVMQNPRHLVRRRGQEARLRCSPMKGHSHVYWYRQLPEEGLKFMVYLQKENIIDESGMPKERFSAEFPKEGPSILRIQQVVRGDSAAYFCASSPRSPSLAYEQYFGPGTRLTVT.

V is TRBV4-1 and J is TRBJ1-6; TRBD1 might be the D (6 bases). CDR1 is MGHRA and CDR2 is YSYEKL in the germline V gene. The CDR3 consists of 16 residues. V was shortened by 0 bases and J by 10 bases, with 16 bases between the two germline ends. Written as DNA, the CDR3 is TGCGCCAGCAGCCAAGATAGGGGGTGGTCCTCCTCACCCCTCCACTTT. Amino acid sequence: CASSQDRGWSSSPLHF.

This clonotype came up many times. V is TRBV6-1 and J is TRBJ2-5; 9 nucleotides match TRBD1. V lost 6 bases, J lost 4 bases, and 6 bases stayed unmatched. The CDR3 totals 14 residues. Germline assignment: CDR1 MNHNS and CDR2 SASEGT. DNA of the CDR3: TGTGCCAGCAGCCGCCGGGACAGGGCAGAGACCCAGTACTTC. Its translation: CASSRRDRAETQYF.

This clonotype was seen only a few times. The chain joins TRBV12-3 or TRBV12-4 to TRBJ2-5, with D possibly matching TRBD1 (7 bases). V lost 3 bases to trimming and J lost 5 bases, with 19 bases between them. This CDR3 contains 16 residues. The CDR3 here is CASSFIPQGGGETQYF. The CDR3 DNA reads as TGTGCCAGCAGTTTCATCCCCCAGGGGGGCGGGGAGACCCAGTACTTC.

This clonotype has a count of ten or more. The chain employs TRBV5-1 and TRBJ2-3; 7 positions agree with TRBD2. Looked up from germline, CDR1 is SGHRS and CDR2 is YFSETQ. This CDR3 comprises 16 residues. The V segment lost 4 bases and the J segment 2 bases; nucleotides outside the gene matches: 10. The CDR3 DNA reads as TGCGCCAGCAGCCACGAGCGGGGCGGGAACACAGATACGCAGTATTTT. Protein sequence: CASSHERGGNTDTQYF.

A remark on this clonotype: Possible read error: a much larger clone is one base away. The chain links TRBV6-1 to TRBJ1-1, with 8 bases identical to TRBD1. This CDR3 is built from 15 residues. Germline CDR1 reads MNHNS; CDR2 reads SASEGT. CDR3 coding DNA: TGTGCCAGCAGTGAGGGGACAGGAGACAACACTGAAGTTTTCTTT. Its protein is CASSEGTGDNTEVFF.